The 30 T cell receptor beta chains listed next were all sequenced from one sample in a study of blood T cells in healthy people across ages. The use of a sample-barcoded 5' primer and a J-beta primer mix characterized a second PCR of roughly 7 to 12 cycles. From the 5' RACE reads, TCRdb called clonotypes with MiXCR, one entry per CDR3 protein. The sample records hundreds of thousands of distinct CDR3 sequences, around 31% being singletons. Sequencing was carried out using blood. Receptors originate from an elderly woman in good health.

This clonotype has just a few counts. This could be a read error, since a much larger clone is one nucleotide away. The J gene is TRBJ2-1, the V gene TRBV4-2, with D perhaps TRBD1 (6 bases). The germline V and J ends were trimmed by 1 base and 7 bases, with 11 bases remaining between them. The CDR3 has 14 amino acids. CDR1 is LGHNA and CDR2 is YNFKEQ in the germline V gene. DNA for the CDR3: TGTGCCAGCAGCCAAGGGAGCAGGGGTAATGAGCAGTTCTTC. It encodes CASSQGSRGNEQFF.

This clonotype was detected ten times or more. An end of the junction does not agree with germline; a read error may underlie this. The J gene is TRBJ1-5, the V gene TRBV6-1; tentatively, D is TRBD1 (6 bases). CDR1 MNHNS and CDR2 SASEGT come from the germline V gene. The CDR3 totals 14 residues. CDR3 loop: CASSEGGGNQPQHF. In DNA, the CDR3 is TGCGCCAGCAGCGAGGGGGGGGGCAATCAGCCCCAGCATTTT.

The chain combines TRBV6-1 with TRBJ1-2; 11 bases map to TRBD1. The CDR3 length is 14 residues. Losses at the gene ends were 3 bases for V and 13 bases for J; bases not matched to a gene: 10. Looked up from germline, CDR1 is MNHNS and CDR2 is SASEGT. DNA for the CDR3: TGTGCCAGCAGTGATGGGACAGGGGGTCACCGGGGCACCTTC. Amino acids: CASSDGTGGHRGTF.

This clonotype was found many times. The chain joins TRBV20-1 to TRBJ1-2; no clear D. CDR1 is DFQATT and CDR2 is SNEGSKA in the germline V gene (reference sequence). This CDR3 is 11 amino acids long. The V end was cut by 0 bases, the J end by 10 bases, with 9 bases between. The CDR3, as DNA: TGCAGTGCTAGAGAACCGGGTATCTACACCTTC. Translated, it gives CSAREPGIYTF.

Ten or more counts support this clonotype. The chain recombines TRBV9 with TRBJ1-2; D is possibly TRBD1 (5 bases). The CDR3 contains 15 residues. The ends were cut back, 7 bases at V and 2 bases at J, with 18 bases in the middle. The germline V gene has CDR1 SGDLS and CDR2 YYNGEE. The CDR3 region is CASSLTAGRNYGYTF. The CDR3, as DNA: TGTGCCAGCTCCCTCACGGCAGGGCGGAACTATGGCTACACCTTC.

The chain carries TRBV10-3 and TRBJ2-1; 11 bases fit TRBD2. CDR1 and CDR2 from the germline V gene are ENHRY and SYGVKD. The V segment lost 4 bases and the J segment 10 bases; nucleotides outside the gene matches: 12. This CDR3 region has 16 residues. The CDR3 protein is CAISGLAGGSSREQFF. The CDR3 coding sequence is TGTGCCATCAGTGGCCTAGCGGGGGGTTCCTCTAGGGAGCAGTTCTTC.

This clonotype was found a few times. One base away lies a much larger clone, so this may be a sequencing read error. This chain links TRBV4-1 with TRBJ2-3; D is perhaps TRBD2 (6 bases). The CDR3 has 13 residues. The ends were cut back, 0 bases at V and 5 bases at J, with 6 bases in the middle. CDR1 is MGHRA and CDR2 is YSYEKL in the germline V gene. The CDR3: CASSQEGGDTQYF. The CDR3 DNA is TGCGCCAGCAGCCAAGAGGGGGGAGATACGCAGTATTTT.

The chain links TRBV10-2 to TRBJ1-1, with D tentatively TRBD1 (5 bases). Germline CDR1 reads WSHSY; CDR2 reads SAAADI. CDR3 size: 14 residues. The ends were cut back, 4 bases at V and 0 bases at J, with 9 bases in the middle. CDR3 amino acids: CASSARVMNTEAFF. The CDR3, as DNA: TGCGCCAGCAGTGCCAGGGTGATGAACACTGAAGCTTTCTTT.

This clonotype has ten or more counts. CDR3: CASSTASYEQYF. CDR3 nucleotide sequence: TGTGCCAGCTCAACAGCCTCCTACGAGCAGTACTTC. J is TRBJ2-7 and V is TRBV18; the D is unclear. Germline CDR1 is KGHSH and CDR2 is LQKENI. The CDR3 consists of 12 residues. Trimming shortened V by 5 bases and J by 0 bases, and 5 bases separated the two germline ends.

Comments on this clonotype: It may be a read error: a sequence one base away is much more abundant. This rearrangement joins TRBV29-1 to TRBJ2-1; D is ambiguous. The germline V gene encodes CDR1 SQVTM and CDR2 ANQGSEA. This CDR3 contains 13 residues. V was trimmed by 4 bases and J by 8 bases, leaving 15 bases between them. CDR3 nucleotide sequence: TGCAGCGTTGCGGGTGTCGTTGGCGATGAGCAGTTCTTC. Amino acids: CSVAGVVGDEQFF.

In this sample, this clonotype turned up many times. In nucleotides, the CDR3 is TGCAGTGCTCCAGAAAGGCCCGGCGGGGGGGTCCACAATGAGCAGTTCTTC. This encodes CSAPERPGGGVHNEQFF. The V gene is TRBV20-1, the J gene TRBJ2-1; 9 nucleotides line up with TRBD2. CDR1 and CDR2 (germline): DFQATT, SNEGSKA (reference sequence). This CDR3 contains 17 residues. Losses at the gene ends were 5 bases for V and 5 bases for J; bases not matched to a gene: 16.

V is TRBV5-1 and J is TRBJ1-2, with D possibly matching TRBD1 (6 bases). CDR1 is SGHRS and CDR2 is YFSETQ in the germline V gene. Trimming removed 1 base at V and 6 bases at J, with 10 bases between. The CDR3 runs to 13 residues. CDR3 residues: CASSLRRGDGYTF. The DNA for the CDR3 is TGCGCCAGCAGCTTGCGCAGGGGCGATGGCTACACCTTC.

This clonotype came up many times. J is TRBJ1-2 and V is TRBV5-1; tentative D call: TRBD1 (5 bases). V lost 5 bases, J lost 4 bases, and 15 bases lay in between. The CDR3 consists of 14 residues. From germline, CDR1 is SGHRS and CDR2 YFSETQ. The CDR3 reads CASSRARGSYGYTF. The CDR3 nucleotides are TGCGCCAGCAGTCGGGCCCGGGGGTCCTATGGCTACACCTTC.

This clonotype was seen repeatedly, ten times or more. This CDR3 is CASNSGVDGTGQETQYF. CDR3 in DNA: TGTGCCAGCAACTCCGGGGTCGATGGGACAGGGCAAGAGACCCAGTACTTC. The chain recombines TRBV11-2 with TRBJ2-5; 9 bases are a match to TRBD1. Germline V gene sequence: CDR1 SGHAT, CDR2 FQNNGV. This CDR3 region has 17 residues. V shed 7 bases and J 2 bases; nucleotides not matched to a gene: 14.

Note on this clonotype: One base away lies a much larger clone, so this may be a sequencing read error. The V call is TRBV2, the J call TRBJ1-2, with TRBD1 identical over 8 bases. This CDR3 is 14 amino acids long. The germline V gene encodes CDR1 SNHLY and CDR2 FYNNEI. Trimming removed 6 bases from V and 7 bases from J; junction bases left unmatched: 10. Written as DNA, the CDR3 is TGTGCCAGCAGGGAACGGACAGGGTTTATTGGCTACACCTTC. Residues: CASRERTGFIGYTF.

This clonotype was seen ten or more times. The J gene is TRBJ1-6, the V gene TRBV7-2; TRBD1 might be the D (5 bases). The CDR3 has 15 amino acids. In germline, CDR1 is SGHTA, CDR2 FQGNSA. Between the trimmed V and J ends, which lost 0 bases and 7 bases, there was a span of 10 bases. CDR3 protein: CASSLAGVGNSPLHF. The CDR3 DNA is TGTGCCAGCAGCTTAGCAGGGGTTGGGAATTCACCCCTCCACTTT.

This clonotype was counted many times. The V and J genes are TRBV20-1 and TRBJ2-3, with 12 bases matching TRBD2. Germline-derived CDR1 and CDR2 are DFQATT and SNEGSKA (reference sequence). J gave up 2 bases and V 4 bases, and 4 bases lay outside the gene matches. This CDR3 contains 15 residues. The CDR3 DNA sequence: TGCAGTGCTATAGGACTAGCGGGATACACAGATACGCAGTATTTT. This translates into CSAIGLAGYTDTQYF.

In this sample, this clonotype turned up many times. The chain links TRBV5-1 to TRBJ2-3; D assignment may be TRBD1 or TRBD2 (5 bases each). The CDR3 spans 14 residues. Per the germline V gene, CDR1 is SGHRS and CDR2 is YFSETQ. V was cut by 0 bases and J by 6 bases, with 11 bases left in between. This CDR3 reads CASSLGDGRDTQYF. CDR3 sequence (DNA): TGCGCCAGCAGCTTGGGGGACGGTCGGGATACGCAGTATTTT. Complete variable domain (other parts from reference TRBV5-1 and TRBJ2-3): KAGVTQTPRYLIKTRGQQVTLSCSPISGHRSVSWYQQTPGQGLQFLFEYFSETQRNKGNFPGRFSGRQFSNSRSEMNVSTLELGDSALYLCASSLGDGRDTQYFGPGTRLTVL.

The sample holds a few counts of this clonotype. Germline and junction disagree at one end, which may indicate a read error. The chain has TRBV9 and TRBJ2-1; no clear D. Germline-derived CDR1 and CDR2 are SGDLS and YYNGEE. The CDR3 totals 13 residues. The CDR3 DNA reads as TGTGCCAGCACCACTCAGCCCTACAATGGGCAGTTCTTC. This codes for CASTTQPYNGQFF.

Ten or more counts support this clonotype. The V gene is TRBV6-2 or TRBV6-3, the J gene TRBJ2-7, with D maybe TRBD1 (5 bases). Germline V gives CDR1 MNHEY, CDR2 SVGEGT. Trimming pared 2 bases from V and 1 base from J, leaving 9 bases between. CDR3 size: 14 residues. The CDR3, as DNA: TGTGCCAGCAGTTACGGGGCCATTTCCTACGAGCAGTACTTC. It yields the protein CASSYGAISYEQYF.

This clonotype has ten or more counts. The chain links TRBV5-1 to TRBJ1-2; possible D gene TRBD1, 5 bases. The V gene lost 2 bases and the J gene lost 6 bases, with 14 bases spanning the gap. This CDR3 has 14 amino acids. The germline gives CDR1 SGHRS, CDR2 YFSETQ. The CDR3 is CASSLLSGSHGYTF. The CDR3 bases are TGCGCCAGCAGCTTACTTTCAGGGTCCCATGGCTACACCTTC.

The chain joins TRBV9 to TRBJ2-7; D not resolved. With 4 bases removed from V and 2 bases from J, the gap between germline ends came to 16 bases. This CDR3 has 15 amino acids. Germline V gene data show CDR1 as SGDLS and CDR2 as YYNGEE. The DNA for the CDR3 is TGTGCCAGCAGCTCCATAATGTCCGGTACCTACGAGCAGTACTTC. This encodes CASSSIMSGTYEQYF.

This clonotype was detected a few times. A read error is possible here, since a much larger clone lies one base away. V and J are TRBV6-2 or TRBV6-3 and TRBJ1-1, with TRBD1 matching over 10 bases. This CDR3 is 14 amino acids long. Germline V gene lookup returns CDR1 MNHEY and CDR2 SVGEGT. The CDR3 bases are TGTGCCAGCAGTTTGGGGACAGGGGTTACTGAAACTTTCTTT. This translates into CASSLGTGVTETFF.

V and J are TRBV4-2 and TRBJ1-3; weak D call: TRBD1 (5 bases). Germline assignment: CDR1 LGHNA and CDR2 YNFKEQ. This CDR3 has 16 residues. The V end lost 2 bases, the J end lost 4 bases, and 15 bases lay between the germline ends. The CDR3 loop is CASSQRVPGLGNTIYF. DNA for the CDR3: TGTGCCAGCAGCCAAAGGGTCCCGGGGCTCGGAAACACCATATATTTT.

This clonotype has a count of ten or more. The chain recombines TRBV27 with TRBJ2-3; the D gene is possibly TRBD1 (5 bases). Trimming cost V 8 bases and J 4 bases, with 13 bases left between them. From germline, CDR1 is MNHEY and CDR2 SMNVEV (reference sequence). CDR3 size: 13 residues. The CDR3 loop is CASWGTRADTQYF. The CDR3 DNA is TGTGCCAGCTGGGGCACTCGCGCAGATACGCAGTATTTT.

The sample holds a few counts of this clonotype. V usage is TRBV12-3 or TRBV12-4 and J usage is TRBJ1-2; D is perhaps TRBD1 (5 bases). V was trimmed by 3 bases and J by 7 bases, leaving 18 bases between them. The length of the CDR3 is 15 residues. CDR3 coding DNA: TGTGCCAGCAGTTTTGCCCCAGGGATGGGTCTTGGCTACACCTTC. Translation: CASSFAPGMGLGYTF.

The rearrangement links TRBV11-3 to TRBJ2-1; possibly TRBD1 for D (5 bases). CDR1 is SGHNT, CDR2 YENEEA, per germline. V lost 3 bases and J lost 3, with 12 bases in between. The CDR3 extends over 15 amino acids. The CDR3 reads CASSLGLGDYNEQFF. CDR3 DNA sequence: TGTGCCAGCAGCTTGGGGCTAGGGGACTACAATGAGCAGTTCTTC.

This clonotype has just a few counts. This rearrangement joins TRBV3-1 to TRBJ2-1; 10 bases match TRBD2. CDR3 length: 15 residues. The V segment lost 0 bases and the J segment 7 bases; nucleotides outside the gene matches: 3. The germline CDR1 and CDR2 sequences are LGHDT and YNNKEL (reference sequence). Here the CDR3 DNA reads TGTGCCAGCAGCCAAGACGTGGGACTAGCGAATGAGCAGTTCTTC. Its protein product is CASSQDVGLANEQFF.

The genes are TRBV6-1 and TRBJ1-2; a possible D gene is TRBD1 (6 bases). V gave up 5 bases and J gave up 6 bases, with 7 bases separating them. Germline CDR1 and CDR2: MNHNS and SASEGT. The CDR3 sequence is 11 residues long. CDR3 loop: CASSRGDGYTF. The CDR3, as DNA: TGTGCCAGCAGTAGGGGGGATGGCTACACCTTC.

This clonotype was picked up many times. V usage is TRBV7-2 and J usage is TRBJ1-2, with 8 bases matching TRBD1. V gave up 5 bases and J gave up 8 bases; unmatched junction bases: 7. The CDR3 covers 13 residues. CDR1 is SGHTA and CDR2 is FQGNSA in the germline V gene. DNA for the CDR3: TGTGCCAGCAGCGACAGGGGCAAAGACGGCTACACCTTC. Its protein product is CASSDRGKDGYTF.